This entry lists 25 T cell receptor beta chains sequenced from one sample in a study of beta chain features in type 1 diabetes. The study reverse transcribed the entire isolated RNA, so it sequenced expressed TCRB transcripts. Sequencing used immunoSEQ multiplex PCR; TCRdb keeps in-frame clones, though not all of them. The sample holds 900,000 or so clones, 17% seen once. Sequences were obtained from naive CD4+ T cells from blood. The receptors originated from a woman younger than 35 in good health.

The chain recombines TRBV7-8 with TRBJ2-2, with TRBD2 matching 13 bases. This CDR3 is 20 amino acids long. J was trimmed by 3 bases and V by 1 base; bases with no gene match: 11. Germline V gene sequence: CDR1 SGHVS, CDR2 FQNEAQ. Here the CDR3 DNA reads TGTGCCAGCAGCTTAGGTCGGATACTAGCGGGAGGGCCCGACACCGGGGAGCTGTTTTTT. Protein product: CASSLGRILAGGPDTGELFF. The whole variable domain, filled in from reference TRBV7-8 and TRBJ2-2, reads GAGVSQSPRYKVAKRGQDVALRCDPISGHVSLFWYQQALGQGPEFLTYFQNEAQLDKSGLPSDRFFAERPEGSVSTLKIQRTQQEDSAVYLCASSLGRILAGGPDTGELFFGEGSRLTVL.

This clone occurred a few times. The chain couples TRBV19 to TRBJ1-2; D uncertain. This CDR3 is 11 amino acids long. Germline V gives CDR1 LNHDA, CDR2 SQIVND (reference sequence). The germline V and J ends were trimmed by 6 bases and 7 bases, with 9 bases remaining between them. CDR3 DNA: TGTGCCAGTAGGGATTATTCTGGCTACACCTTC. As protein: CASRDYSGYTF. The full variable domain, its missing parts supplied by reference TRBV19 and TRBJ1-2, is DGGITQSPKYLFRKEGQNVTLSCEQNLNHDAMYWYRQDPGQGLRLIYYSQIVNDFQKGDIAEGYSVSREKKESFPLTVTSAQKNPTAFYLCASRDYSGYTFGSGTRLTVV.

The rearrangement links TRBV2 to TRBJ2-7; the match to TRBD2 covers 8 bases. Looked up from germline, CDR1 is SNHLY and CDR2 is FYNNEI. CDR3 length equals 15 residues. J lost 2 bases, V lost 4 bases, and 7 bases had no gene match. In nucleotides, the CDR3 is TGTGCCAGCAGTGGAGCCTCCGGGGGGGCCTACGAGCAGTACTTC. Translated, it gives CASSGASGGAYEQYF.

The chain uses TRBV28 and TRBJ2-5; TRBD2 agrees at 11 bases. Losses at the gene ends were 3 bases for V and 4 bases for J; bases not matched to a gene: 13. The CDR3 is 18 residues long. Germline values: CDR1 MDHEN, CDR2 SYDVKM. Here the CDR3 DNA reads TGTGCCAGCAGTTTCTTGAGGTTTAGCGGGAGGGCGGGAGAGACCCAGTACTTC. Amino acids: CASSFLRFSGRAGETQYF.

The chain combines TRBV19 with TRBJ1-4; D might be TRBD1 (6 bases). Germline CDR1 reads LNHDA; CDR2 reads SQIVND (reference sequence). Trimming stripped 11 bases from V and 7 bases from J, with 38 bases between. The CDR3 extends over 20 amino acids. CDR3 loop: CAAEPRLWIPRKNRAEKLFF. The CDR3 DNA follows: TGTGCCGCTGAGCCCCGTCTCTGGATCCCGAGAAAAAACAGGGCTGAAAAACTGTTTTTT.

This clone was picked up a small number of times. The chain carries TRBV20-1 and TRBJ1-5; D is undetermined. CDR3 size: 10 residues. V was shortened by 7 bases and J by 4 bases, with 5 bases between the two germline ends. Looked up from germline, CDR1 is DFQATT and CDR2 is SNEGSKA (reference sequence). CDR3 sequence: CSVENQPQHF. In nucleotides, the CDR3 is TGCAGTGTTGAGAATCAGCCCCAGCATTTT.

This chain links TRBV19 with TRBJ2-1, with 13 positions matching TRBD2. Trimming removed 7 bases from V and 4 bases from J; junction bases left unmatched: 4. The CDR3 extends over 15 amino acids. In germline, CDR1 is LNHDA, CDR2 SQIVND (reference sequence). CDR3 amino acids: CASTRTSGSYNEQFF. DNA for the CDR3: TGTGCCAGTACCCGGACTAGCGGGAGTTACAATGAGCAGTTCTTC.

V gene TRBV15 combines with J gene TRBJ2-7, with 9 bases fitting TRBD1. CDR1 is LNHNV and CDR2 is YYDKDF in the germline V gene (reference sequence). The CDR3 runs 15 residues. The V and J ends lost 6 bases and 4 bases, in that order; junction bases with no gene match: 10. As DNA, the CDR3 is TGTGCCACCAGGGAAGGGACAGGGCCGTCATACGAGCAGTACTTC. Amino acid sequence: CATREGTGPSYEQYF.

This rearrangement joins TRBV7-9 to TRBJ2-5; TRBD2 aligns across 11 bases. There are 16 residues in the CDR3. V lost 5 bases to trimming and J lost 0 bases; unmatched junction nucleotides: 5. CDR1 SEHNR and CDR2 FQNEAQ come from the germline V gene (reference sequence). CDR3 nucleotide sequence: TGTGCCAGCAGCCTAACTAGCGGGAGTAACCAAGAGACCCAGTACTTC. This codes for CASSLTSGSNQETQYF.

This CDR3 reads CASSGRDRQRRETQYF. The CDR3 DNA is TGTGCCAGTAGTGGGCGGGACAGACAACGACGGGAGACCCAGTACTTC. This chain joins TRBV19 and TRBJ2-5; a weak D match, TRBD1 (7 bases). Germline V lookup: CDR1 LNHDA, CDR2 SQIVND (reference sequence). V was pared by 5 bases and J by 5 bases, with 21 bases between. The CDR3 extends over 16 amino acids.

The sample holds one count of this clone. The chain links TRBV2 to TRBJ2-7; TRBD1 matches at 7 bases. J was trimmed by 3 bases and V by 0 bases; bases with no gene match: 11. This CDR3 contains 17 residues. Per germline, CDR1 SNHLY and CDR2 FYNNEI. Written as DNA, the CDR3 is TGTGCCAGCAGTGAAGCGCGTCGAGGGGGCCTACTCTACGAGCAGTACTTC. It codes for CASSEARRGGLLYEQYF. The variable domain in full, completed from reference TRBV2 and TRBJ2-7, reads EPEVTQTPSHQVTQMGQEVILRCVPISNHLYFYWYRQILGQKVEFLVSFYNNEISEKSEIFDDQFSVERPDGSNFTLKIRSTKLEDSAMYFCASSEARRGGLLYEQYFGPGTRLTVT.

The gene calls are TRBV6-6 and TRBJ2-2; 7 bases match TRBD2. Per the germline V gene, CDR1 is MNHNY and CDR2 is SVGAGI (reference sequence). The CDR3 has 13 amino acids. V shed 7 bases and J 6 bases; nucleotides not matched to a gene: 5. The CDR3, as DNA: TGTGCCAGCAACGAGCGGGGTCCCGGGGAGCTGTTTTTT. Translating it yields CASNERGPGELFF.

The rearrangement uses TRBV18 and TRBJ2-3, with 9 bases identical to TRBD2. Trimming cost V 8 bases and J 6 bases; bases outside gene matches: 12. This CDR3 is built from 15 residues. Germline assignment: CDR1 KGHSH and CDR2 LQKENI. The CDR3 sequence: CASIPNSGRIDTQYF. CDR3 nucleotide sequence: TGTGCCAGCATTCCTAACAGCGGGAGGATTGATACGCAGTATTTT.

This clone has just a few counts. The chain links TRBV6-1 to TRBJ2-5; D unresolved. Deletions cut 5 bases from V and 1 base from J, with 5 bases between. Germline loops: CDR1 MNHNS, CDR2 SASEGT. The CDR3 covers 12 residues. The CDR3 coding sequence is TGTGCCAGCAGTATGGCCCAAGAGACCCAGTACTTC. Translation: CASSMAQETQYF.

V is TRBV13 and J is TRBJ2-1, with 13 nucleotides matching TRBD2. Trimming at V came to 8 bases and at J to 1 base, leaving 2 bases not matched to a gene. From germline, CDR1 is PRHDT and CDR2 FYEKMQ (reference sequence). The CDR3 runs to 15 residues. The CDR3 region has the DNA TGTGCCAGCTCACTAGCGGGAGGGTCCTACAATGAGCAGTTCTTC. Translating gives CASSLAGGSYNEQFF.

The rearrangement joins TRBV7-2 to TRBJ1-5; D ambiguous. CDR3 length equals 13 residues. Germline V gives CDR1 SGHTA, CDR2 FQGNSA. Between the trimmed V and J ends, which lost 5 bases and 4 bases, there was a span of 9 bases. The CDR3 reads CASSRNINQPQHF. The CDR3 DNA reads TGTGCCAGCAGCCGAAACATTAATCAGCCCCAGCATTTT.

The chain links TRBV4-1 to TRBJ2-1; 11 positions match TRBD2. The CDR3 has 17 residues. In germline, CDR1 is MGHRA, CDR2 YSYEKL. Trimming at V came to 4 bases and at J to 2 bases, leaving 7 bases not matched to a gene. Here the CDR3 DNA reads TGCGCCAGCAGCCCTAGCGGGAGGCCAGGCGCCTACAATGAGCAGTTCTTC. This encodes CASSPSGRPGAYNEQFF.

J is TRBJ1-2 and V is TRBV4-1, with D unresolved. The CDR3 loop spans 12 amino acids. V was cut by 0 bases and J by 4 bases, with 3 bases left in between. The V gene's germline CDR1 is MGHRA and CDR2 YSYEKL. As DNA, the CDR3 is TGCGCCAGCAGCCAAGATCGCTATGGCTACACCTTC. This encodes CASSQDRYGYTF.

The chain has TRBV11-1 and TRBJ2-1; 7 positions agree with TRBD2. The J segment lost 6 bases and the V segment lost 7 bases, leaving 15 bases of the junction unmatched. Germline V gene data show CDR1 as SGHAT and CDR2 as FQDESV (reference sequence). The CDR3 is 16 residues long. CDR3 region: CASTSPGRERSNEQFF. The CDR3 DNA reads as TGTGCCAGCACCTCCCCCGGGCGGGAGCGGAGCAATGAGCAGTTCTTC.

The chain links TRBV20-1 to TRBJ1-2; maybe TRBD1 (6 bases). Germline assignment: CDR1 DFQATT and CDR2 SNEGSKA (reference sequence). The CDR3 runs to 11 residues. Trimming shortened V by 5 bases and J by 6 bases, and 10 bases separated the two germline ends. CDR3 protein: CSAGTTNGYTF. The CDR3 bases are TGCAGTGCTGGGACAACCAATGGCTACACCTTC.

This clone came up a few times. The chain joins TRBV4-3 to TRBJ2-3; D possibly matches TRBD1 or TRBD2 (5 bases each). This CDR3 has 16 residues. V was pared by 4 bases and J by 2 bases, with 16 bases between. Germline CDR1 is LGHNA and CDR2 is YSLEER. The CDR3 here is CASSLYTFGTTDTQYF. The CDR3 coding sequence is TGCGCCAGCAGCCTTTATACATTTGGGACCACAGATACGCAGTATTTT.

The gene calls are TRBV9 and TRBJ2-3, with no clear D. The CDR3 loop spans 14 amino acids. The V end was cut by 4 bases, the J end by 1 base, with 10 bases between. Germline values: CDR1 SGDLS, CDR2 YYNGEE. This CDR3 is CASSLRVGTDTQYF. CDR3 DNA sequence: TGTGCCAGCAGCCTTAGGGTTGGCACAGATACGCAGTATTTT.

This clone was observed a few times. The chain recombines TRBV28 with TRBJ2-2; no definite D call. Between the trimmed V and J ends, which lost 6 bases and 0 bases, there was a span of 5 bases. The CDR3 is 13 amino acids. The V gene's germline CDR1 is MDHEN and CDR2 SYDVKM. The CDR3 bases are TGTGCCAGCAGGGTAGCGAACACCGGGGAGCTGTTTTTT. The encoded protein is CASRVANTGELFF.

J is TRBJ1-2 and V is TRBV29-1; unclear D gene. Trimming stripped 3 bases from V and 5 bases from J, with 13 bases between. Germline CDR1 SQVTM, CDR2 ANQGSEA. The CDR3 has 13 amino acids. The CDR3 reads CSVDGQDGYGYTF. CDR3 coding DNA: TGCAGCGTTGATGGGCAGGACGGGTATGGCTACACCTTC.

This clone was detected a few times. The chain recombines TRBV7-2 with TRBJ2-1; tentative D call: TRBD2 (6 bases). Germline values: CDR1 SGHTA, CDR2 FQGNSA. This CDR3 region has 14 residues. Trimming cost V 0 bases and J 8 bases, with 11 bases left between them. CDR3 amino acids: CASSLALGGDEQFF. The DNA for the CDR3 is TGTGCCAGCAGCTTAGCACTCGGGGGAGATGAGCAGTTCTTC.